The 3 T cell receptor beta chains below were found in one sample sequenced in a study of T-cell reconstitution after alpha-beta-depleted transplantation in children. Unique molecular identifiers were used in preparing the TCRbeta library. One entry per CDR3 protein results from TCRdb running MiXCR on the PCR reads. This sample carries approximately 400,000 distinct CDR3 sequences, under 13% of them seen once, and the ten largest clones take roughly 5%. Sample: PBMCs from the stem cell graft donor, taken from the stem cell graft. All receptors come from a human donor who donated a stem cell graft to a child with acute myeloid leukemia.

This clonotype occurred a few times. The chain has TRBV6-1 and TRBJ2-3, with 9 bases that match TRBD2. Looked up from germline, CDR1 is MNHNS and CDR2 is SASEGT. This CDR3 has 16 amino acids. V shed 6 bases and J 2 bases; nucleotides not matched to a gene: 9. The CDR3 DNA follows: TGTGCCAGCAGATTCCTGACTAGCGGCCACACAGATACGCAGTATTTT. Encoded protein: CASRFLTSGHTDTQYF.

V gene TRBV7-9 combines with J gene TRBJ2-1; D ambiguous. Trimming shortened V by 2 bases and J by 8 bases, and 1 base separated the two germline ends. CDR1 is SEHNR and CDR2 is FQNEAQ in the germline V gene (reference sequence). This CDR3 is 10 amino acids long. The CDR3 DNA reads as TGTGCCAGCAGCTTATATGAGCAGTTCTTC. This sequence encodes CASSLYEQFF. Full variable domain (rest looked up from reference TRBV7-9 and TRBJ2-1): DTGVSQNPRHKITKRGQNVTFRCDPISEHNRLYWYRQTLGQGPEFLTYFQNEAQLEKSRLLSDRFSAERPKGSFSTLEIQRTEQGDSAMYLCASSLYEQFFGPGTRLTVL.

DNA of the CDR3: TGTGCCAGCAGCTCTGTGGCCACCGACGGCCAAAACATTCAGTACTTC. Protein product: CASSSVATDGQNIQYF. This chain links TRBV5-4 with TRBJ2-4; no reliable D call. The germline V and J ends were trimmed by 3 bases and 5 bases, with 18 bases remaining between them. CDR1 is SGHNT, CDR2 YYREEE, per germline (reference sequence). The CDR3 is 16 amino acids.